The rows below give T cell receptor beta chains drawn from one sample of a study of blood T cells in healthy people across ages. Via MiXCR, TCRdb re-called the 5' RACE reads, giving one row per CDR3 protein. The table records fewer than 700,000 distinct CDR3 sequences, more than 45% of them present only once. Material for sequencing was blood. These receptors were obtained from a man older than 75 in good health. Each CDR3 is given with its conserved first and last residue. D genes are given only for firm matches. A row's size may be missing; if present it is once, few, many or a size class.

J gene | D gene | V gene | clone size | CDR3 DNA | CDR3 protein
TRBJ2-1 | . | TRBV4-1 | . | TGCGCCAGCAGCCAAGACTCCGGCGGGGTATACAATGAGCAGTTCTTC | CASSQDSGGVYNEQFF
TRBJ2-3 | . | TRBV5-1 | . | TGCGCCAGCAGCTTTGGAGGCAGAACCACAGATACGCAGTATTTT | CASSFGGRTTDTQYF
TRBJ2-1 | TRBD2 | TRBV19 | few | TGTGCCAGTAGTATGGTACCCGCTAGCGGGAGCCGGAATGAGCAGTTCTTC | CASSMVPASGSRNEQFF
TRBJ1-2 | . | TRBV9 | few | TGTGCCAGCAGCAAAGGGACGGCGGCTAACTATGGCTACACCTTC | CASSKGTAANYGYTF
TRBJ2-7 | TRBD1 | TRBV3-1 | . | TGTGCCAGCAGCCAAGGGCCGGGACAGGGGCCCAACGAGCAGTACTTC | CASSQGPGQGPNEQYF
TRBJ2-5 | TRBD2 | TRBV3-1 | few | TGTGCCAGCAGCGGACGGGACTACCCAGGTCGCCAAGAGACCCAGTACTTC | CASSGRDYPGRQETQYF
TRBJ2-1 | . | TRBV20-1 | . | TGCAGTGCTAGTCCGAATGAGCGGTTCTTC | CSASPNERFF
TRBJ2-2 | TRBD2 | TRBV6-5 | few | TGTGCCAGCAGACGAGCGGGGTCGAACACCGGGGAGCTGTTTTTT | CASRRAGSNTGELFF
TRBJ1-1 | TRBD1 | TRBV6-6 | many | TGTGCCAGCAGGCAGGGACAGGGGAACACTGAAGCTTTCTTT | CASRQGQGNTEAFF
TRBJ2-2 | TRBD2 | TRBV4-1 | . | TGCGCCAGCAGCCAAGATCAGCGGGGGGGCACCGGGGAGCTGTTTTTT | CASSQDQRGGTGELFF
TRBJ2-1 | . | TRBV5-1 | . | TGCGCCAGCAGCTTGGCCCAGTTCTCCTACAATGAGCAGTTCTTC | CASSLAQFSYNEQFF
TRBJ2-3 | TRBD1 | TRBV7-3 | . | TGTGCCAGCAGCGTAAGGGACAGATCAGATACGCAGTATTTT | CASSVRDRSDTQYF
TRBJ2-1 | . | TRBV12-3/TRBV12-4 | few | TGTGCCAGCAGTTTTGAAAGGGGGTCCTACAATGAGCAGTTCTTC | CASSFERGSYNEQFF
TRBJ2-1 | TRBD2 | TRBV20-1 | . | TGCAGTGCTAGAGTAGCTAGCGGGGGGGCCAGTAGGTACAATGAGCAGTTCTTC | CSARVASGGASRYNEQFF
TRBJ2-2 | . | TRBV29-1 | few | TGCAGCGTTGGGGGGAGCGGGGAGCTGTTTTTT | CSVGGSGELFF
TRBJ2-7 | . | TRBV4-1 | . | TGCGCCAGCAGCCAAGAGTTGGCGGGCGTCTACGAGCAGTACTTC | CASSQELAGVYEQYF
TRBJ1-2 | . | TRBV7-2 | . | TGTGCCAGCAGCCCCCGGCGGGCAGCTAACTATGGCTACACCTTC | CASSPRRAANYGYTF
TRBJ2-2 | TRBD1 | TRBV3-1 | . | TGTGCCAGCAGCCAGAGACCAGGGGGAACCGGGGAGCTGTTTTTT | CASSQRPGGTGELFF
TRBJ2-2 | . | TRBV2 | once | TGTGCCAGCAGGCGGACCCCCCAGTCCGGGGAGCTGTTTTTT | CASRRTPQSGELFF
TRBJ1-5 | . | TRBV25-1 | . | TGTGCCAGCAGTGATAGGGCTTATCCACATCAGCCCCAGCATTTT | CASSDRAYPHQPQHF
TRBJ2-4 | . | TRBV20-1 | few | TGCAGTGCTAGATACGCGAGGACAGAGAACAGAAAAAACATTCAGTACTTC | CSARYARTENRKNIQYF
TRBJ2-1 | TRBD2 | TRBV20-1 | . | TGCAGTGCTAGAACGGGGGGGTACAATGAGCAGTTCTTC | CSARTGGYNEQFF
TRBJ2-4 | . | TRBV9 | . | TGTGCCAGCAGCTCAGAAGGTCTTCAGTACTTC | CASSSEGLQYF
TRBJ2-7 | . | TRBV7-2 | . | TGTGCCAGCAGCTTACGAGGCGGGAACACCTACGAGCAGTACTTC | CASSLRGGNTYEQYF
TRBJ1-3 | . | TRBV25-1 | once | TGTGCCACCCACGCAGGGGCTGGAAACACCATATATTTT | CATHAGAGNTIYF
TRBJ2-6 | TRBD1 | TRBV29-1 | . | TGCAGCGTTGGGGGACAGTCTGGGGCCAACGTCCTGACTTTC | CSVGGQSGANVLTF
TRBJ2-3 | TRBD1 | TRBV7-2 | . | TGTGCCAGCAGCCCTCCGGGCAGGGGGACGCAGTATTTT | CASSPPGRGTQYF
TRBJ2-7 | . | TRBV27 | . | TGTGCCAGCAGCCGGGCTGGGACAACTATCTACGAGCAGTACTTC | CASSRAGTTIYEQYF
TRBJ2-5 | . | TRBV20-1 | many | TGCAGTGGGCTCGGCTGGGAGACCCAGTACTTC | CSGLGWETQYF
TRBJ2-5 | . | TRBV20-1 | . | TGCAGTGCTAGCGGGCAGGGGGGTGAGACCCAGTACTTC | CSASGQGGETQYF
TRBJ2-1 | . | TRBV7-8 | . | TGTGCCAGCAGCTTAACTAACAGGGGAGGCACAGGGAATGAGCAGTTCTTC | CASSLTNRGGTGNEQFF
TRBJ2-5 | . | TRBV27 | . | TGTGCCAGCAGGGTAACCCAGGCTGGGGAGACCCAGTACTTC | CASRVTQAGETQYF
TRBJ2-1 | . | TRBV11-1 | few | TGTGCCAGCAGCTTTCGGCCTGTGATCTCCTACAATGAGCAGTTCTTC | CASSFRPVISYNEQFF
TRBJ1-2 | . | TRBV3-1 | few | TGTGCCAGCAGCCAAGAGTGGCAGGGTTATGGCTACACCTTC | CASSQEWQGYGYTF
TRBJ1-2 | . | TRBV29-1 | . | TGCAGCGTTGATATCTCTCGGGGCGGCCATGGCTACACCTTC | CSVDISRGGHGYTF
TRBJ1-2 | TRBD1 | TRBV4-3 | few | TGCGCCAGCAGCCAAGTCGGATGGGACTGGGACAGGGAGGCACACACCTTC | CASSQVGWDWDREAHTF
TRBJ2-1 | . | TRBV6-2/TRBV6-3 | few | TGTGCCAGCAGGCTCGGACTCGCCGCCTACAATGAGCAGTTCTTC | CASRLGLAAYNEQFF
TRBJ2-7 | TRBD1 | TRBV6-6 | . | TGTGCCAGCAGCTGGCAGGGGACAGGGGGCTTCGACGAGCAGTACTTC | CASSWQGTGGFDEQYF
TRBJ2-5 | TRBD2 | TRBV7-2 | . | TGTGCCAGCAGCTTCGATAGCGGGAGGGTAGAGACCCAGTACTTC | CASSFDSGRVETQYF
TRBJ2-1 | TRBD2 | TRBV7-2 | many | TGTGCCAGCAGTTTGGTAGCGGGGGGGCGAAATGAGCAGTTCTTC | CASSLVAGGRNEQFF
TRBJ2-1 | TRBD2 | TRBV12-3/TRBV12-4 | . | TGTGCCAGCAGGACCACTAGCGGGGGCCTCAATGAGCAGTTCTTC | CASRTTSGGLNEQFF
TRBJ2-7 | . | TRBV9 | . | TGTGCCAGCAGCGTAGATCCAGGAGACTACGAGCAGTACTTC | CASSVDPGDYEQYF
TRBJ1-2 | TRBD1 | TRBV6-6 | many | TGTGCCAGCAGTTTACAGGGGGCAGGGGGCTACACCTTC | CASSLQGAGGYTF
TRBJ2-7 | . | TRBV7-2 | few | TGTGCCAGCAGCCCGGCTCTCGGGGACTACGAGCAGTACTTC | CASSPALGDYEQYF
TRBJ2-1 | . | TRBV6-1 | . | TGTGCCAGCAGTCGACAGGGACTCCGAGAGACCCAGTTCTTC | CASSRQGLRETQFF
TRBJ1-1 | TRBD1 | TRBV4-3 | many | TGCGCCAGCAGCCCTCGGACAGGGACGGTGGACACTGAAGCTTTCTTT | CASSPRTGTVDTEAFF
TRBJ1-1 | . | TRBV30 | . | TGTGCCTGGAGTGTAATGTCGGTGAACACTGAAGCTTTCTTT | CAWSVMSVNTEAFF
TRBJ1-4 | . | TRBV3-1 | . | TGTGCCAGCAGCCAAGACATAGCCAGCGAAAAACTGTTTTTT | CASSQDIASEKLFF
TRBJ2-5 | TRBD2 | TRBV7-2 | . | TGTGCCAGCAGCTTAGTGTCTAGCGGGCAAGAGACCCAGTACTTC | CASSLVSSGQETQYF
TRBJ2-5 | . | TRBV19 | . | TGTGCCAGTAGTATTGGATCGAGCAGACCCGCAGAGACCCAGTACTTC | CASSIGSSRPAETQYF
TRBJ2-1 | . | TRBV3-1 | . | TGTGCCAGCAGCCAAGATGTCTCCTACAATGAGCAGTTCTTC | CASSQDVSYNEQFF
TRBJ1-4 | . | TRBV10-3 | . | TGTGCCATCAGTGATGGACGGATTGCAACTAATGAAAAACTGTTTTTT | CAISDGRIATNEKLFF
TRBJ2-7 | . | TRBV12-3/TRBV12-4 | . | TGTGCCAGCAGTTCTAACCAAGACTACGAGCAGTACTTC | CASSSNQDYEQYF
TRBJ2-1 | . | TRBV20-1 | . | TGCAGTGCTCCCTGGGACAATGAGCAGTTCTTC | CSAPWDNEQFF
TRBJ2-1 | TRBD2 | TRBV7-2 | few | TGTGCCAGCAGCTTAGATGCTAGCGGGAAATACAATGAGCAGTTCTTC | CASSLDASGKYNEQFF
TRBJ2-1 | TRBD2 | TRBV6-5 | many | TGTGCCAGCAGTTACCACCGCGGGAGCGTGAATGAGCAGTTCTTC | CASSYHRGSVNEQFF
TRBJ2-1 | TRBD2 | TRBV20-1 | . | TGCAGTGCTAGAGGTCGGGGGCTAGCGGGAATCAATGAGCAGTTCTTC | CSARGRGLAGINEQFF